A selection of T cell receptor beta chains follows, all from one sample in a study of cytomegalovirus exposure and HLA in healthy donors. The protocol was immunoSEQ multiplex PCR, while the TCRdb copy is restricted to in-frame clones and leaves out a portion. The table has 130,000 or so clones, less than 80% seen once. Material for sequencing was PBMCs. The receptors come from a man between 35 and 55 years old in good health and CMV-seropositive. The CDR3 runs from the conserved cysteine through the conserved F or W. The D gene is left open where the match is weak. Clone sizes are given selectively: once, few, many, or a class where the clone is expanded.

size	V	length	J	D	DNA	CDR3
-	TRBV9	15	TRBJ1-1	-	TGTGCCAGCAGCGTACATAATGGACAGAACACTGAAGCTTTCTTT	CASSVHNGQNTEAFF
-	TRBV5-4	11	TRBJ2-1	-	TGTGCCAGCAGCCACGGGGGTGAGCAGTTCTTC	CASSHGGEQFF
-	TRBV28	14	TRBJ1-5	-	TGTGCCAGCAGTTTCGGTAGTGGCAATCAGCCCCAGCATTTT	CASSFGSGNQPQHF
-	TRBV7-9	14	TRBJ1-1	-	TGTGCCAGCAGCCAACGAAGCCGGGGCACTGAAGCTTTCTTT	CASSQRSRGTEAFF
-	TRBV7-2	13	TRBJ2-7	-	TGTGCCAGCAGCTCTGGCCCCAGTTACGAGCAGTACTTC	CASSSGPSYEQYF
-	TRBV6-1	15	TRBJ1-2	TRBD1	TGTGCCAGCAGTGCAACCGGGACAGGGATCTATGGCTACACCTTC	CASSATGTGIYGYTF
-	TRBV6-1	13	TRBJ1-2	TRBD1	TGTGCCAGCAGTGAAGGGACAGGGAAAGGCTACACCTTC	CASSEGTGKGYTF
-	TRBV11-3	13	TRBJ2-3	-	TGTGCCAGCAGCTTAATCTTCACAGATACGCAGTATTTT	CASSLIFTDTQYF
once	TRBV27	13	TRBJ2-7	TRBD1	TGTGCCAGCAGTTTGGACAGGGGGAGCGAGCAGTACTTC	CASSLDRGSEQYF
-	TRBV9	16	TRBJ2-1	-	TGTGCCAGCAGCGTTTCATGGCGGGACGCCGTGAATGAGCAGTTCTTC	CASSVSWRDAVNEQFF
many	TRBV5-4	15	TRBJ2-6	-	TGTGCCAGCACCTCAGGGACAACTGGGGCCAACGTCCTGACTTTC	CASTSGTTGANVLTF
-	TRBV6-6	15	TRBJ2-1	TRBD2	TGTGCCAGCAGTTATATGCCTAGCGGGTACAATGAGCAGTTCTTC	CASSYMPSGYNEQFF
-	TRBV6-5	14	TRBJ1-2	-	TGTGCCAGCAGTTACTCTACCCCGGACAGTAGCTACACCTTC	CASSYSTPDSSYTF
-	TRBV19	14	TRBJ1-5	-	TGTGCCAGTAGTATCGGGGGACCTAATCAGCCCCAGCATTTT	CASSIGGPNQPQHF
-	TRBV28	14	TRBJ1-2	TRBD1	TGTGCCAGCACCCCGGGACAGGCGGTCTATGGCTACACCTTC	CASTPGQAVYGYTF
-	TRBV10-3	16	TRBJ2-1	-	TGTGCCATCAGTGACCTGAGGAGGGGCGACTACAATGAGCAGTTCTTC	CAISDLRRGDYNEQFF
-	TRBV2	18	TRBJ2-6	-	TGTGCCAGCAATCCCGTAACAGCCCGCTCCTCTGGGGCCAACGTCCTGACTTTC	CASNPVTARSSGANVLTF
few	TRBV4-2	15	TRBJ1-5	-	TGTGCCAGCAGCCAAGTACAGGGATCCAATCAGCCCCAGCATTTT	CASSQVQGSNQPQHF
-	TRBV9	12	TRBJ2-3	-	TGTGCCAGCAGCCCGCGGGGAGATACGCAGTATTTT	CASSPRGDTQYF
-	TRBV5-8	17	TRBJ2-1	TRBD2	TGTGCCAGCAGCTTGGCAAGGGGCGGGAGCTCCTACAATGAGCAGTTCTTC	CASSLARGGSSYNEQFF
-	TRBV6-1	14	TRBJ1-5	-	TGTGCCAGCAGTGAAGCGAGGTTTAGACAGCCCCAGCATTTT	CASSEARFRQPQHF
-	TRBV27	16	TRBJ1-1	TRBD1	TGTGCCAGCAGTTTAAATACAGGGGTGCGGTACACTGAAGCTTTCTTT	CASSLNTGVRYTEAFF
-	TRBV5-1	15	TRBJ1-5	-	TGCGCCAGCAGCTTGGACGGACAGACCAATCAGCCCCAGCATTTT	CASSLDGQTNQPQHF
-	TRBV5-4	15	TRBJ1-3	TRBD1	TGTGCCAGCAGCTCGGGACAGAGCTCTGGAAACACCATATATTTT	CASSSGQSSGNTIYF
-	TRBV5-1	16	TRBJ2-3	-	TGCGCCAGCAGCCTTTCGGGACTCTCTAGCACAGATACGCAGTATTTT	CASSLSGLSSTDTQYF
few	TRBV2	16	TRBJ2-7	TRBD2	TGTGCCAGCAGTGGAACCGGGACTAGCGGAACCTACGAGCAGTACTTC	CASSGTGTSGTYEQYF
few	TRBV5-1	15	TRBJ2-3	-	TGCGCCAGCAGCAGGTTGGCGGGCGGCACAGATACGCAGTATTTT	CASSRLAGGTDTQYF
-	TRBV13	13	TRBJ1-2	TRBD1	TGTGCCAGCAGCCCGGGAGGACAGGGTGGGGGGTCCTTC	CASSPGGQGGGSF
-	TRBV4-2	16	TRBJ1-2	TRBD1	TGTGCCAGCAGCCAAGTCGGACAGGGTTTTGAGGATGGCTACACCTTC	CASSQVGQGFEDGYTF
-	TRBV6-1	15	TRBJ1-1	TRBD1	TGTGCCAGCAGTACTAGCCCACAGGGGGTCGCTGAAGCTTTCTTT	CASSTSPQGVAEAFF
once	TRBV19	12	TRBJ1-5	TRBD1	TGTGCCAGTAGTATATCAGGGGGCGCCCAGCATTTT	CASSISGGAQHF
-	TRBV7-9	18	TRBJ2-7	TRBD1	TGTGCCAGCAGCTTCCGCCCCTGGGACAGGGGGGATTGGTACGAGCAGTACTTC	CASSFRPWDRGDWYEQYF
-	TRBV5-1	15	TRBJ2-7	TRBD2	TGCGCCAGCAGCGCGACTAGCGGGAGACTTTACGAGCAGTACTTC	CASSATSGRLYEQYF
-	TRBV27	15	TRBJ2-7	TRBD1	TGTGCCAGCAGTCAGGGGACAGGTAGATCCTACGAGCAGTACTTC	CASSQGTGRSYEQYF
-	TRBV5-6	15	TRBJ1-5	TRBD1	TGTGCCAGCAGCCGTTACAGGGGAGGCAATCAGCCCCAGCATTTT	CASSRYRGGNQPQHF
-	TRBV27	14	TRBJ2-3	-	TGTGCCAGCAGTACCGTACTGAGGACAGATACGCAGTATTTT	CASSTVLRTDTQYF
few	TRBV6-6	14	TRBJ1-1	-	TGTGCCAGCAGTCCACCGGGGGGGAACACTGAAGCTTTCTTT	CASSPPGGNTEAFF
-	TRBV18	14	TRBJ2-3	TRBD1	TGTGCCAGCTCACCGACAGGGGGTCAAGATACGCAGTATTTT	CASSPTGGQDTQYF
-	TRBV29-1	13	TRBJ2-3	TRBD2	TGCAGCGCCCGCGGGGGGACCGCAGATACGCAGTATTTT	CSARGGTADTQYF
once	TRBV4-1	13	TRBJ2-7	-	TGCGCCAGCAGCAATGAACGGACCGGGGTGTGGTACTTC	CASSNERTGVWYF
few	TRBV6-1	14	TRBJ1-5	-	TGTGCCAGCAGTGATGGGGGGGGGAATCAGCCCCAGCATTTT	CASSDGGGNQPQHF